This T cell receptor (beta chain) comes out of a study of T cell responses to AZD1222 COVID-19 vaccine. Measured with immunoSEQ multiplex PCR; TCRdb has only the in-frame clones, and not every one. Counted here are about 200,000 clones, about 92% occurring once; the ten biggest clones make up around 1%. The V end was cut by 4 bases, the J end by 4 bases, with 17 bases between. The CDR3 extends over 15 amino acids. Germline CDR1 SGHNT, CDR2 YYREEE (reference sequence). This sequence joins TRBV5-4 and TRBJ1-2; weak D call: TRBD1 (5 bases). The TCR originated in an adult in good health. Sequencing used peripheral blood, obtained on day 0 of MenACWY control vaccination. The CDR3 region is CASSPDKGLTYGYTF. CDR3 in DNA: TGTGCCAGCAGCCCGGACAAAGGCCTTACCTATGGCTACACCTTC.